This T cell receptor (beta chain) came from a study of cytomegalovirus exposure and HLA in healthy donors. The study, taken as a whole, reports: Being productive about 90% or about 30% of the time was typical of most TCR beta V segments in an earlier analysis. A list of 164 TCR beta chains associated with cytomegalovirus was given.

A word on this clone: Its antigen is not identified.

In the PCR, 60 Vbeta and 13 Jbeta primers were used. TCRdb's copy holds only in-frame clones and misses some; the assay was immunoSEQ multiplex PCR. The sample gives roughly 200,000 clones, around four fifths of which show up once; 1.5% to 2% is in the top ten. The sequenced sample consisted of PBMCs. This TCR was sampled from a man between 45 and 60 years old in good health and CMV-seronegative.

The CDR3 sequence is CASSPPGRVGSTEAFF. The CDR3 coding sequence is TGTGCCAGCTCACCACCCGGCAGGGTAGGTTCCACTGAAGCTTTCTTT. This chain links TRBV18 with TRBJ1-1; a weak D match, TRBD1 (5 bases). The CDR3 spans 16 residues. Per the germline V gene, CDR1 is KGHSH and CDR2 is LQKENI. Trimming took 0 bases from V and 4 from J, leaving 15 bases between them. Full variable domain (missing parts from reference TRBV18 and TRBJ1-1): NAGVMQNPRHLVRRRGQEARLRCSPMKGHSHVYWYRQLPEEGLKFMVYLQKENIIDESGMPKERFSAEFPKEGPSILRIQQVVRGDSAAYFCASSPPGRVGSTEAFFGQGTRLTVV.